This T cell receptor (beta chain) was identified during a study of T cells in Graves' hyperthyroidism and ophthalmopathy. Whole-study results and caveats: In the analysis, a 13 V-J model separated ophthalmopathy from stable hyperthyroidism.

The study based diagnoses on clinical symptoms, serum thyroxine and TRAb, thyroid ultrasound and orbital computed tomography. Before ophthalmopathy appeared, progressors gave blood at initial hyperthyroidism diagnosis. This clonotype showed up many times. Its antigen is not identified. V gave up 2 bases and J gave up 2 bases, with 6 bases separating them. Germline CDR1 and CDR2: WNHNN and SYGVQD (reference sequence). The CDR3 contains 13 residues. RNA transcripts gave rise to amplified TCR beta CDR3 regions. In the first-round RT-PCR of the TCR CDR3, the HTBI primer set was used. In TCRdb, the multiplex PCR reads were re-called with MiXCR into one record per CDR3 protein. The sample shows over 250,000 distinct CDR3 sequences, under 30% of them seen only once.

The sample was blood. This clonotype was obtained from a man in his forties with Graves' hyperthyroidism that later progressed to Graves' ophthalmopathy. The chain uses TRBV10-1 and TRBJ2-5; tentative D call: TRBD2 (5 bases). The CDR3 protein is CASSERGQETQYF. Written as DNA, the CDR3 is TGCGCCAGCAGTGAGCGGGGACAAGAGACCCAGTACTTC.